This entry features one T cell receptor beta chain sequence. The data were produced by immunoSEQ multiplex PCR, yet TCRdb's version contains in-frame clones alone and is incomplete. The table has about 110,000 clones, 65% to 75% seen once; the top ten hold more than 0.8%. These data belong to a study of blood T cell repertoires in COVID-19. The V gene end was trimmed by 5 bases and the J gene end by 4 bases; junction bases not matched to a gene: 6. CDR1 is KGHDR and CDR2 is SFDVKD in the germline V gene. This CDR3 has 14 amino acids. The chain carries TRBV24-1 and TRBJ1-2, with 7 bases that match TRBD1. The sample consisted of peripheral blood. The source is a human donor with acute or convalescent COVID-19. The donor label of this sample is uncertain. The CDR3, as DNA: TGTGCCACCAGTGCCCGACAGGGAGGCTATGGCTACACCTTC. Its protein product is CATSARQGGYGYTF.